This record looks at one TCR beta chain sequence and its context. Its antigen remains unknown. The source of the sample is a study of cytomegalovirus exposure and HLA in healthy donors. Study-level results: Researchers reported that a few CMV-associated chains were confirmed in vitro as CMV antigen-specific. A subsequent analysis found that TCR clusters from the first cohort also tended to co-occur in the 120 or so validation repertoires, with around 94% of cluster scores above 0. Some TCR beta chains (about 180 of them) were listed as cytomegalovirus-associated.

The 120-subject validation cohort, separate from the roughly 700-subject first cohort, included the donors. TCRdb keeps only in-frame clones here, not all; method: immunoSEQ multiplex PCR. The sample holds around 52,000 clones; over 85% are singletons and the top ten take around 5.8%. Germline CDR1 reads SGHVS; CDR2 reads FNYEAQ. Trimming took 4 bases from V and 4 from J; bases not matched to a gene: 6. The CDR3 spans 14 residues. The sample comprised PBMCs. The chain couples TRBV7-6 to TRBJ1-1; 7 positions agree with TRBD1. The source of this sequence is a woman younger than 30 in good health and CMV-seronegative. CDR3 in DNA: TGTGCCAGCAGCTCCCAGGGGGTTGGCACTGAAGCTTTCTTT. Translating gives CASSSQGVGTEAFF.